The 13 T cell receptor beta chains listed next were all sequenced from one sample in a study of graft-versus-host responses after intestinal transplantation. Only in-frame clones appear in the TCRdb table, and some are missing; sequencing was by immunoSEQ multiplex PCR. The sample lists more than 50,000 clones, around 90% occurring once. From the graft tissue, intraepithelial and lamina propria lymphocytes were released through processing. The sample was ileum tissue, taken around 350 days after transplant. The receptors shown here come from a human patient who received an intestinal transplant, so some T cells may come from the graft donor.

This clone was detected only once. V is TRBV5-4 and J is TRBJ2-7, with 9 bases matching TRBD1. This CDR3 comprises 14 residues. The germline CDR1 and CDR2 sequences are SGHNT and YYREEE (reference sequence). V was clipped by 3 bases and J by 1 base; unmatched bases: 2. CDR3 in DNA: TGTGCCAGCAGCTCGGGACAGGGATCCTACGAGCAGTACTTC. It yields the protein CASSSGQGSYEQYF.

V usage is TRBV6-5 and J usage is TRBJ2-1; D is unclear. The CDR3 consists of 13 residues. Germline V gene lookup returns CDR1 MNHEY and CDR2 SVGAGI. V lost 2 bases to trimming and J lost 5 bases, with 7 bases between them. CDR3 sequence (DNA): TGTGCCAGCAGTTACATGCCGAACAATGAGCAGTTCTTC. It translates to CASSYMPNNEQFF.

The gene calls are TRBV2 and TRBJ1-3; D unclear. Germline V gene sequence: CDR1 SNHLY, CDR2 FYNNEI. Trimming cost V 6 bases and J 4 bases, with 4 bases left between them. This CDR3 region has 11 residues. The CDR3 loop reads CASRVGNTIYF. CDR3 nucleotide sequence: TGTGCCAGCAGAGTAGGAAACACCATATATTTT.

This chain uses TRBV7-9 with TRBJ2-5; D unclear. V lost 1 base and J 1 base, leaving 4 bases between the germline ends. The CDR3 extends over 13 amino acids. Germline V lookup: CDR1 SEHNR, CDR2 FQNEAQ (reference sequence). The CDR3 sequence: CASSLDGQETQYF. The CDR3 nucleotides are TGTGCCAGCAGCTTAGACGGCCAAGAGACCCAGTACTTC.

The CDR3 DNA reads TGTGCCAGCAGTTTGAGCGGGAGCCACACAGATACGCAGTATTTT. Protein: CASSLSGSHTDTQYF. The gene calls are TRBV28 and TRBJ2-3; 8 nucleotides line up with TRBD2. V was pared by 3 bases and J by 2 bases, with 4 bases of the junction left unmatched. This CDR3 spans 15 amino acids. CDR1 is MDHEN and CDR2 is SYDVKM in the germline V gene.

The chain joins TRBV23-1 to TRBJ2-7, with 9 bases that match TRBD1. TRBV23-1 is annotated as an ORF whose role is uncertain. V was pared by 2 bases and J by 3 bases, with 8 bases of the junction left unmatched. The CDR3 consists of 16 residues. CDR3 nucleotide sequence: TGCGCCAGCAGTCAACCCGGGACAGGGAATAGCTACGAGCAGTACTTC. Amino acid sequence: CASSQPGTGNSYEQYF.

The V gene is TRBV4-1, the J gene TRBJ2-1; D might be TRBD1 (6 bases). CDR3 length: 15 residues. Germline CDR1 and CDR2: MGHRA and YSYEKL. Trimming left V 0 bases short and J 2 bases short, with 8 bases between. The CDR3 reads CASSQDRGTYNEQFF. The CDR3 bases are TGCGCCAGCAGCCAAGACAGGGGCACCTACAATGAGCAGTTCTTC.

This clone was counted a few times. The same CDR3 also results from other DNA sequences found in this sample. V gene TRBV5-1 combines with J gene TRBJ1-1; perhaps TRBD1 as D (6 bases). Deletions cut 1 base from V and 0 bases from J, with 7 bases between. The length of the CDR3 is 14 residues. Germline lookup yields CDR1 SGHRS and CDR2 YFSETQ. CDR3 region: CASSLRTVNTEAFF. CDR3 nucleotide sequence: TGCGCCAGCAGCTTGAGGACAGTGAACACTGAAGCTTTCTTT.

The CDR3 DNA is TGTGCCAGCAGCGTAGACAGGGATGAGACCCAGTACTTC. Translating it yields CASSVDRDETQYF. The rearrangement uses TRBV9 and TRBJ2-5; TRBD1 might be the D (6 bases). CDR3 length: 13 amino acids. In germline, CDR1 is SGDLS, CDR2 YYNGEE. The germline V and J ends were trimmed by 0 bases and 5 bases, with 8 bases remaining between them. The variable domain in full, with the rest retrieved from reference TRBV9 and TRBJ2-5, is DSGVTQTPKHLITATGQRVTLRCSPRSGDLSVYWYQQSLDQGLQFLIQYYNGEERAKGNILERFSAQQFPDLHSELNLSSLELGDSALYFCASSVDRDETQYFGPGTRLLVL.

The chain employs TRBV9 and TRBJ2-3; 11 bases line up with TRBD2. CDR1 and CDR2 from the germline V gene are SGDLS and YYNGEE. V shed 0 bases, J shed 5 bases, and the junction held 5 bases outside the gene matches. There are 16 residues in the CDR3. The CDR3 sequence: CASSVASGGRGDTQYF. The CDR3 DNA reads TGTGCCAGCAGCGTAGCTAGCGGGGGGAGAGGAGATACGCAGTATTTT.

This rearrangement joins TRBV10-1 to TRBJ1-1; 8 bases are a match to TRBD1. The length of the CDR3 is 15 residues. CDR1 is WNHNN and CDR2 is SYGVQD in the germline V gene (reference sequence). Trimming removed 2 bases from V and 6 bases from J; junction bases left unmatched: 8. CDR3: CASSEPGTGQAEAFF. CDR3 bases: TGCGCCAGCAGTGAGCCCGGGACAGGCCAGGCTGAAGCTTTCTTT.

The chain joins TRBV6-6 to TRBJ2-7, with D uncertain. V lost 5 bases to trimming and J lost 4 bases, with 9 bases between them. The CDR3 totals 12 residues. The germline CDR1 and CDR2 sequences are MNHNY and SVGAGI (reference sequence). The CDR3 region has the DNA TGTGCCAGCAGTCGCGGACCTTACGAGCAGTACTTC. The encoded protein is CASSRGPYEQYF.

V usage is TRBV6-5 and J usage is TRBJ1-5; a possible D gene is TRBD1 (5 bases). V lost 2 bases and J 9 bases, leaving 11 bases between the germline ends. The CDR3 consists of 13 residues. CDR1 is MNHEY and CDR2 is SVGAGI in the germline V gene. This CDR3 is CASSYASGPPQHF. In DNA form, the CDR3 reads TGTGCCAGCAGTTACGCGTCGGGGCCGCCCCAGCATTTT.